The clone carrying this T cell receptor beta chain was seen just once. Looked up from germline, CDR1 is SGHTS and CDR2 is YDEGEE. V was cut by 1 base and J by 0 bases, with 8 bases left in between. The CDR3 runs to 15 residues. These data are taken from a study of CD8+ T cells in alopecia areata. Treatment here: oral pan-JAK inhibitor, 5-10 mg twice daily. Those with alopecia areata gave lesional scalp punch biopsies and peripheral blood. Extracted RNA was reverse transcribed, and the resulting cDNA served as sequencing template. Clones were sequenced by immunoSEQ multiplex PCR, and TCRdb holds only the in-frame ones, with some missing. The sample lists 4,500 to 6,000 clones, about three quarters occurring once.

This TCR derives from a human donor with alopecia areata. The material sequenced was skin, taken at week 24, from a patient treated with tofacitinib. The V and J genes are TRBV5-8 and TRBJ1-5, with D hard to call. The CDR3 region is CASSLLGYSNQPQHF. The CDR3 nucleotides are TGTGCCAGCAGCTTGTTGGGATATAGCAATCAGCCCCAGCATTTT.